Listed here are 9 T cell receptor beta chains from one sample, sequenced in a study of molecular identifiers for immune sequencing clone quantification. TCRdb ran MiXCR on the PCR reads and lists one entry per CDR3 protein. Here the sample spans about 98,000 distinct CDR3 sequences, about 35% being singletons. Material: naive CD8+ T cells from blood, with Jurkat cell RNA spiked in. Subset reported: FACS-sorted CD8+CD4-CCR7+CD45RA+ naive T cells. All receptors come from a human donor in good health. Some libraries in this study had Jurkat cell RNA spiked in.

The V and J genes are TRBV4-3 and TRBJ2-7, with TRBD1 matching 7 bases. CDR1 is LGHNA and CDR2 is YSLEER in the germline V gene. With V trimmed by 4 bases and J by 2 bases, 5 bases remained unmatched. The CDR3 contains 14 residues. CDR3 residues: CASSPGDSPYEQYF. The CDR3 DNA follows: TGCGCCAGCAGCCCTGGGGACAGCCCCTACGAGCAGTACTTC.

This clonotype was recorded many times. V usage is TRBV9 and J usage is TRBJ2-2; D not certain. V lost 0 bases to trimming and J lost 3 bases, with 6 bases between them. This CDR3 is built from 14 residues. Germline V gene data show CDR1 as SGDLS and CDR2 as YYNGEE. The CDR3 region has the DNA TGTGCCAGCAGCGTAGACTACTACACCGGGGAGCTGTTTTTT. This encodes CASSVDYYTGELFF.

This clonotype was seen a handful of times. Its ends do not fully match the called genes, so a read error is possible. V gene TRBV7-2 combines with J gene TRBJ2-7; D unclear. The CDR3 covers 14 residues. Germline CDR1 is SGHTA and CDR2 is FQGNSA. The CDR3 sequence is CACSPSPGSYEQYF. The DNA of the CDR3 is TGTGCCTGCAGCCCCAGCCCAGGCTCCTACGAGCAGTACTTC.

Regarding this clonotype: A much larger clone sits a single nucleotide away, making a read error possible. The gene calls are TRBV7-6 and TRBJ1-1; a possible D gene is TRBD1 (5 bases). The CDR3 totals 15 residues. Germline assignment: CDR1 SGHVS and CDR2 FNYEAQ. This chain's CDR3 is CASSLAAQGYTEALF. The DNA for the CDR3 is TGTGCCAGCAGCTTAGCTGCGCAGGGCTACACTGAAGCTCTCTTT.

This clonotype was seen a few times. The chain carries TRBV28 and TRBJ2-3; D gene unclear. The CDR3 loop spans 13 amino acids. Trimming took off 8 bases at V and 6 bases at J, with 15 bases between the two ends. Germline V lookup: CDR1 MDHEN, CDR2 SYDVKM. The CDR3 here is CASVMSRLDTQYF. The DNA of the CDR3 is TGTGCCAGCGTTATGTCGCGGTTGGATACGCAGTATTTT.

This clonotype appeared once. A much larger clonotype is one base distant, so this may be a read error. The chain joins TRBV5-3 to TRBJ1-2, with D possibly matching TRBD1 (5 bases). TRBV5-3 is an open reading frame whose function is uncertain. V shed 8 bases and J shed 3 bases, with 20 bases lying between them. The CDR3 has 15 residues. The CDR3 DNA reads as TGTGCCAGCAGCCAGGACACCGACAGCTACTATGGCTACACCTTC. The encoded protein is CASSQDTDSYYGYTF.

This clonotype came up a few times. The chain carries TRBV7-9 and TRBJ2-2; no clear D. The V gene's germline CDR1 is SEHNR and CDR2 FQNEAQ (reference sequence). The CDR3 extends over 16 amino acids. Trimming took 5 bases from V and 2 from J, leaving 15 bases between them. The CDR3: CASSATGPENTGELFF. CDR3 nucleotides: TGTGCCAGCAGCGCGACGGGTCCCGAAAACACCGGGGAGCTGTTTTTT.

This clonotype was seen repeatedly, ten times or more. The CDR3 is CASRYQETQYF. Written as DNA, the CDR3 is TGTGCCAGCAGATATCAAGAGACCCAGTACTTC. V usage is TRBV13 and J usage is TRBJ2-5, with D hard to call. CDR1 is PRHDT, CDR2 FYEKMQ, per germline (reference sequence). The ends were cut back, 6 bases at V and 2 bases at J, with 4 bases in the middle. The CDR3 runs 11 residues.

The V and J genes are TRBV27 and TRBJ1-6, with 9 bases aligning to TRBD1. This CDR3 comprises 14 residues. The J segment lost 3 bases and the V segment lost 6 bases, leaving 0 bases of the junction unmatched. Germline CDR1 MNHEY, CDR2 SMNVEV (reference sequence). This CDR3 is CASRDRGYNSPLHF. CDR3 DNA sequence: TGTGCCAGCAGGGACAGGGGCTATAATTCACCCCTCCACTTT.